This paragraph covers one T cell receptor beta chain sequence. The repertoire was sequenced with immunoSEQ multiplex PCR; TCRdb's copy has only in-frame clones and lacks some. The table lists roughly 6,900 clones, approximately 81% of them singletons. This sample is part of a study of control samples from healthy donors and cancer patients. This CDR3 has 14 residues. Trimming removed 4 bases from V and 4 bases from J; junction bases left unmatched: 4. Germline-derived CDR1 and CDR2 are MNHNY and SVGAGI (reference sequence). The sequence came from a man between 65 and 85 years old with lung cancer. The V call is TRBV6-6, the J call TRBJ1-2, with 9 bases that match TRBD1. Sequences were obtained from PBMCs. The CDR3 DNA reads TGTGCCAGCAGTTCCCAGACAGGGGGCTATGGCTACACCTTC. Its translation: CASSSQTGGYGYTF.